These 14 T cell receptor beta chains share one sample of origin, sequenced in a study of cytomegalovirus exposure and HLA in healthy donors. Amplification used 60 Vbeta primers and 13 Jbeta primers. Generated by immunoSEQ multiplex PCR, the TCRdb table keeps only in-frame clones and is missing some. The table lists approximately 190,000 clones, over 80% of them singletons, with 6.3% in the top ten. What was sequenced was PBMCs. The receptors shown here come from a man aged 35-49 years in good health and CMV-seropositive.

The gene calls are TRBV5-8 and TRBJ2-5; D is unresolved. This CDR3 contains 14 residues. Germline assignment: CDR1 SGHTS and CDR2 YDEGEE. Deletions cut 1 base from V and 4 bases from J, with 11 bases between. CDR3 loop: CASSLNLNRETQYF. CDR3 in DNA: TGTGCCAGCAGCTTGAACTTAAATCGAGAGACCCAGTACTTC. Drawing the rest from reference TRBV5-8 and TRBJ2-5, the complete variable domain is EAGVTQSPTHLIKTRGQQATLRCSPISGHTSVYWYQQALGLGLQFLLWYDEGEERNRGNFPPRFSGRQFPNYSSELNVNALELEDSALYLCASSLNLNRETQYFGPGTRLLVL.

In this sample, this clone turned up once. The chain has TRBV14 and TRBJ2-7; 8 positions agree with TRBD2. V shed 0 bases, J shed 3 bases, and the junction held 4 bases outside the gene matches. Germline V lookup: CDR1 SGHDN, CDR2 FVKESK. The CDR3 contains 15 residues. The CDR3 coding sequence is TGTGCCAGCAGCCAAGAGGGCGCGGGGGGCTACGAGCAGTACTTC. Translation: CASSQEGAGGYEQYF.

The chain joins TRBV29-1 to TRBJ2-2, with TRBD2 matching over 8 bases. The CDR3 loop spans 14 amino acids. Trimming at V came to 4 bases and at J to 5 bases, leaving 6 bases not matched to a gene. Germline-derived CDR1 and CDR2 are SQVTM and ANQGSEA. CDR3 amino acids: CSVGRGGLTGELFF. CDR3 nucleotides: TGCAGCGTTGGACGGGGGGGCCTGACCGGGGAGCTGTTTTTT.

The chain combines TRBV5-1 with TRBJ2-7; 8 nucleotides agree with TRBD1. The CDR3 length is 15 residues. With 2 bases clipped from V and 9 bases from J, the junction kept 13 bases outside the gene matches. Germline loops: CDR1 SGHRS, CDR2 YFSETQ. This CDR3 is CASSFGGQVYEGQYF. The CDR3 coding sequence is TGCGCCAGCAGCTTCGGGGGACAGGTCTACGAAGGGCAGTACTTC.

The chain has TRBV6-1 and TRBJ1-4, with 7 bases aligning to TRBD1. This CDR3 has 14 residues. Germline CDR1 reads MNHNS; CDR2 reads SASEGT. The V and J ends lost 5 bases and 7 bases, in that order; junction bases with no gene match: 7. CDR3 in amino acids: CASSSGTVSEKLFF. Written as DNA, the CDR3 is TGTGCCAGCAGTTCCGGGACAGTCAGTGAAAAACTGTTTTTT.

CDR3 nucleotide sequence: TGCGCCAGCAGCTCGCTCAACCCGGGGATCGAGACCCAGTACTTC. It codes for CASSSLNPGIETQYF. V is TRBV5-1 and J is TRBJ2-5; possibly TRBD2 for D (5 bases). The CDR3 is made up of 15 amino acids. Germline lookup yields CDR1 SGHRS and CDR2 YFSETQ. With 3 bases removed from V and 5 bases from J, the gap between germline ends came to 17 bases.

J is TRBJ2-7 and V is TRBV11-3, with a weak D call TRBD1 (5 bases). From germline, CDR1 is SGHNT and CDR2 YENEEA. V was clipped by 5 bases and J by 2 bases, with 16 bases between them. CDR3 length equals 15 residues. The CDR3 sequence: CASSPAGQGTYEQYF. The CDR3 DNA is TGTGCCAGCAGCCCCGCCGGACAAGGGACCTACGAGCAGTACTTC.

The chain links TRBV30 to TRBJ2-7, with TRBD2 matching over 9 bases. The CDR3 has 12 amino acids. The germline V gene encodes CDR1 GTSNPN and CDR2 SVGIG (reference sequence). Trimming at V came to 5 bases and at J to 10 bases, leaving 9 bases not matched to a gene. The CDR3, as DNA: TGTGCCTGGGGAGCGGGGGGACCGCTACAGTACTTC. It encodes CAWGAGGPLQYF.

The chain employs TRBV5-1 and TRBJ2-2, with D perhaps TRBD2 (5 bases). V shed 4 bases and J shed 1 base, with 8 bases lying between them. CDR1 is SGHRS, CDR2 YFSETQ, per germline. The CDR3 is 14 amino acids. In nucleotides, the CDR3 is TGCGCCAGCAGCCTAGCTCTGAACACCGGGGAGCTGTTTTTT. Amino acid sequence: CASSLALNTGELFF. The complete variable domain, with remaining parts taken from reference TRBV5-1 and TRBJ2-2, reads KAGVTQTPRYLIKTRGQQVTLSCSPISGHRSVSWYQQTPGQGLQFLFEYFSETQRNKGNFPGRFSGRQFSNSRSEMNVSTLELGDSALYLCASSLALNTGELFFGEGSRLTVL.

J is TRBJ1-6 and V is TRBV6-1, with 11 nucleotides matching TRBD1. CDR3 size: 14 residues. Germline V gene lookup returns CDR1 MNHNS and CDR2 SASEGT. The V gene end was trimmed by 5 bases and the J gene end by 10 bases; junction bases not matched to a gene: 4. As DNA, the CDR3 is TGTGCCAGCAGTATAGGACAGGGGGCCTCACCCCTCCACTTT. Translation: CASSIGQGASPLHF.

This clone has a single count. This rearrangement joins TRBV5-1 to TRBJ1-1; 8 positions agree with TRBD1. V shed 5 bases and J 7 bases; nucleotides not matched to a gene: 13. CDR1 is SGHRS and CDR2 is YFSETQ in the germline V gene. The CDR3 runs to 15 residues. CDR3 sequence: CASRSGTGFVGEAFF. The CDR3 coding sequence is TGCGCCAGCAGGTCGGGGACAGGCTTTGTGGGTGAAGCTTTCTTT.

For this clone: The same CDR3 also results from other DNA sequences found in this sample. The V call is TRBV27, the J call TRBJ1-2; the D gene is possibly TRBD1 (6 bases). Trimming pared 5 bases from V and 5 bases from J, leaving 12 bases between. This CDR3 has 13 amino acids. Per the germline V gene, CDR1 is MNHEY and CDR2 is SMNVEV (reference sequence). The CDR3 nucleotides are TGTGCCAGCAGTAATCCGGACAGTTATGGCTACACCTTC. Translating it yields CASSNPDSYGYTF.

J is TRBJ2-1 and V is TRBV2; 12 nucleotides match TRBD2. The CDR3 loop spans 14 amino acids. The junction had 6 bases not matched to a gene; V was cut back by 8 bases and J by 7 bases. Germline V gene sequence: CDR1 SNHLY, CDR2 FYNNEI. CDR3 sequence reads: CASGRLAGANEQFF. In DNA form, the CDR3 reads TGTGCCAGCGGCAGACTAGCGGGGGCGAATGAGCAGTTCTTC.

This clone was found a few times. The chain recombines TRBV11-2 with TRBJ2-1; 8 positions match TRBD1. Germline CDR1 reads SGHAT; CDR2 reads FQNNGV. The ends lost 1 base at V and 2 bases at J; junction bases unmatched: 1. This CDR3 contains 15 residues. The CDR3 protein is CASSLGTGPYNEQFF. For the CDR3, the DNA is TGTGCCAGCAGCTTAGGGACAGGGCCCTACAATGAGCAGTTCTTC.